These 14 T cell receptor beta chains share one sample of origin, sequenced in a study of cytomegalovirus exposure and HLA in healthy donors. Amplification used 60 Vbeta primers and 13 Jbeta primers. This table comes from immunoSEQ multiplex PCR, and its TCRdb copy is limited to in-frame clones, with some not included. In the table there are tens of thousands of clones, 75% of which are singletons. The sample taken for sequencing was PBMCs. The receptors shown here come from a man aged 60 to 69 in good health and CMV-seropositive.

The chain combines TRBV6-6 with TRBJ2-7; weak D call: TRBD2 (6 bases). This CDR3 is built from 14 residues. Trimming cost V 4 bases and J 3 bases, with 13 bases left between them. Germline values: CDR1 MNHNY, CDR2 SVGAGI (reference sequence). CDR3 coding DNA: TGTGCCAGCAGTTTACGGGGGTTCGACTACGAGCAGTACTTC. This translates into CASSLRGFDYEQYF.

The chain employs TRBV28 and TRBJ2-7; TRBD1 aligns across 11 bases. The V gene's germline CDR1 is MDHEN and CDR2 SYDVKM. The ends lost 6 bases at V and 4 bases at J; junction bases unmatched: 17. The CDR3 loop spans 18 amino acids. CDR3 residues: CASRPLIAGQGALYEQYF. The CDR3 DNA reads TGTGCCAGCAGACCTCTCATAGCAGGACAGGGGGCTCTTTACGAGCAGTACTTC.

The rearrangement links TRBV5-1 to TRBJ2-4; 12 nucleotides agree with TRBD2. Germline V gives CDR1 SGHRS, CDR2 YFSETQ. This CDR3 region has 16 residues. Unmatched junction bases numbered 7, after V lost 0 bases and J lost 9 bases. CDR3 nucleotides: TGCGCCAGCAGCTTGGGACTAGCGGGAGAGGTTGTCATTCAGTACTTC. Protein: CASSLGLAGEVVIQYF. Using reference TRBV5-1 and TRBJ2-4 for the parts outside the CDR3, the full variable domain is KAGVTQTPRYLIKTRGQQVTLSCSPISGHRSVSWYQQTPGQGLQFLFEYFSETQRNKGNFPGRFSGRQFSNSRSEMNVSTLELGDSALYLCASSLGLAGEVVIQYFGAGTRLSVL.

The chain joins TRBV6-5 to TRBJ2-7, with TRBD2 matching over 9 bases. Per the germline V gene, CDR1 is MNHEY and CDR2 is SVGAGI. J was trimmed by 0 bases and V by 6 bases; bases with no gene match: 6. The CDR3 spans 15 residues. The CDR3 DNA follows: TGTGCCAGCAGCTCTAGCGGGGAGAGCTCCTACGAGCAGTACTTC. This codes for CASSSSGESSYEQYF.

V is TRBV6-1 and J is TRBJ1-1; D may be TRBD1 (5 bases). The V and J ends lost 3 bases and 4 bases respectively, with 15 bases between them. The CDR3 spans 15 residues. CDR1 and CDR2 (germline): MNHNS, SASEGT. The CDR3: CASSDQGKRGTEAFF. The CDR3, as DNA: TGTGCCAGCAGTGACCAGGGTAAAAGGGGCACTGAAGCTTTCTTT.

The V call is TRBV5-1, the J call TRBJ2-5; 9 positions match TRBD2. The CDR3 totals 14 residues. With 2 bases clipped from V and 4 bases from J, the junction kept 3 bases outside the gene matches. The germline V gene has CDR1 SGHRS and CDR2 YFSETQ. The CDR3 DNA is TGCGCCAGCAGCTTCGGTAGCGGGAGAGAGACCCAGTACTTC. Protein sequence: CASSFGSGRETQYF.

The chain links TRBV19 to TRBJ2-2; possible D gene TRBD1, 5 bases. CDR3 length equals 14 residues. V shed 5 bases and J shed 3 bases, with 10 bases lying between them. The germline V gene has CDR1 LNHDA and CDR2 SQIVND (reference sequence). Written as DNA, the CDR3 is TGTGCCAGTAGTGGGGCCGTATACACCGGGGAGCTGTTTTTT. It is translated as CASSGAVYTGELFF.

The CDR3 protein is CAASQNREGQPQHF. The CDR3 DNA reads as TGTGCCGCATCCCAAAACAGGGAAGGGCAGCCCCAGCATTTT. The chain joins TRBV6-5 to TRBJ1-5; D is possibly TRBD1 (6 bases). V lost 11 bases, J lost 7 bases, and 21 bases lay in between. This CDR3 is 14 amino acids long. Germline V lookup: CDR1 MNHEY, CDR2 SVGAGI.

This clone appeared once. This chain uses TRBV5-1 with TRBJ2-4, with D tentatively TRBD1 (6 bases). Trimming cost V 3 bases and J 1 base, with 14 bases left between them. CDR1 is SGHRS, CDR2 YFSETQ, per germline. CDR3 length: 16 amino acids. CDR3 nucleotides: TGCGCCAGCAGCTCGGACATAAGGGGGGCCAAAAACATTCAGTACTTC. This translates into CASSSDIRGAKNIQYF.

The rearrangement uses TRBV7-2 and TRBJ2-5; 8 nucleotides match TRBD2. The CDR3 has 16 amino acids. Trimming removed 5 bases from V and 2 bases from J; junction bases left unmatched: 10. Germline V gives CDR1 SGHTA, CDR2 FQGNSA. CDR3 nucleotides: TGTGCCAGCAGCCCGGGGGTGCGGGGGGCACAAGAGACCCAGTACTTC. It specifies CASSPGVRGAQETQYF.

The chain combines TRBV6-4 with TRBJ1-2, with TRBD1 matching 9 bases. CDR3 length: 15 amino acids. CDR1 and CDR2 (germline): MRHNA, SNTAGT. After removal of 0 bases from V and 4 bases from J, the junction contained 3 bases not matched to a gene. DNA for the CDR3: TGTGCCAGCAGTGACTCGACAGGGGGGTTCTATGGCTACACCTTC. Translating it yields CASSDSTGGFYGYTF.

The rearrangement links TRBV27 to TRBJ2-5; 10 nucleotides agree with TRBD2. Germline loops: CDR1 MNHEY, CDR2 SMNVEV (reference sequence). This CDR3 spans 14 amino acids. The V gene end was trimmed by 5 bases and the J gene end by 5 bases; junction bases not matched to a gene: 5. In DNA, the CDR3 is TGTGCCAGCAGTCGTGGTAGCGGGGGGGAGACCCAGTACTTC. Translating gives CASSRGSGGETQYF.

V usage is TRBV27 and J usage is TRBJ2-5; 9 bases are shared with TRBD1. The trim removed 3 bases at V and 5 bases at J, leaving 4 bases unmatched. Germline lookup yields CDR1 MNHEY and CDR2 SMNVEV (reference sequence). The CDR3 contains 14 residues. CDR3 DNA: TGTGCCAGCAGTTTTCGACAGGGGGACGAGACCCAGTACTTC. Amino acids: CASSFRQGDETQYF.

The chain uses TRBV7-9 and TRBJ2-1; the match to TRBD1 covers 7 bases. Per the germline V gene, CDR1 is SEHNR and CDR2 is FQNEAQ (reference sequence). The CDR3 extends over 12 amino acids. J lost 13 bases, V lost 8 bases, and 11 bases had no gene match. CDR3 residues: CASSPHRDRQFF. The CDR3 DNA reads as TGTGCCAGCTCCCCGCACCGGGACAGACAGTTCTTC.